This TCR beta chain was obtained from a study of cytomegalovirus exposure and HLA in healthy donors. These donors counted as nominally healthy when sampled, but unrecorded immune exposures were likely. A note on this clone: Its antigen is not identified.

The CDR3 has 14 residues. Trimming took 4 bases from V and 4 from J; bases not matched to a gene: 5. CDR1 is SNHLY and CDR2 is FYNNEI in the germline V gene. The study, taken as a whole, reports: Analyzed later, association rates of TCRs varied across HLA loci, with DRB1 most and HLA-C fewest. In an earlier analysis, productive rearrangement rates for most beta V segments clustered near 87% or 30%. Roughly uniform sequencing depth across donors was assumed, possibly incorrectly.

PCR amplification relied on 60 Vbeta primers (plus 13 Jbeta primers). The table came from immunoSEQ multiplex PCR; TCRdb's copy has only in-frame clones and leaves some out. The sample holds 200,000 to 250,000 clones, 85% to 90% seen once. The sequenced material came from PBMCs. The clonotype was recovered from a human donor in good health. The V gene is TRBV2, the J gene TRBJ2-5; TRBD2 agrees at 8 bases. The CDR3 coding sequence is TGTGCCAGCAGTGCCCCGGGGGGGGCAGAGACCCAGTACTTC. Residues: CASSAPGGAETQYF.